The 25 T cell receptor beta chains below all came from one sample that was sequenced in a study of shared clonotypes between healthy human individuals. Data came from immunoSEQ multiplex PCR; TCRdb stores just in-frame clones and leaves some out. The table shows some 500,000 clones, with less than 80% occurring only once. The material sequenced was PBMCs. These TCRs come from a woman aged 40 to 55 in good health. Some clones in this sample may be carry-over from other donors' samples.

The chain couples TRBV6-4 to TRBJ2-1; 12 nucleotides align to TRBD2. Per the germline V gene, CDR1 is MRHNA and CDR2 is SNTAGT. The CDR3 has 15 residues. Trimming cost V 6 bases and J 8 bases; bases outside gene matches: 8. The CDR3 reads CASSLTSGSKDEQFF. CDR3 nucleotides: TGTGCCAGCAGCCTGACTAGCGGGAGTAAGGATGAGCAGTTCTTC.

This chain connects TRBV30 to TRBJ2-4; D ambiguous. There are 12 residues in the CDR3. Germline V CDR1 and CDR2: GTSNPN, SVGIG (reference sequence). Trimming removed 8 bases at V and 0 bases at J, with 8 bases between. The CDR3 spells CAATGAKNIQYF. The CDR3 nucleotides are TGTGCCGCAACGGGAGCCAAAAACATTCAGTACTTC.

The table lists this clone with a few counts. J is TRBJ1-2 and V is TRBV6-1; a possible D gene is TRBD1 (6 bases). This CDR3 contains 15 residues. V lost 3 bases and J lost 6, with 17 bases in between. Germline V gene sequence: CDR1 MNHNS, CDR2 SASEGT. The DNA for the CDR3 is TGTGCCAGCAGTGACGCCGAGGGGGGGCGAGATGGCTACACCTTC. This gives the protein CASSDAEGGRDGYTF.

The chain employs TRBV6-6 and TRBJ1-2; 10 nucleotides align to TRBD1. The CDR3 is 15 amino acids. Germline trimming cut 5 bases from V and 4 bases from J; bases unmatched to any gene: 7. Per the germline V gene, CDR1 is MNHNY and CDR2 is SVGAGI (reference sequence). The CDR3 nucleotides are TGTGCCAGCAGTCCTAGACAGGGGGCAGCCTATGGCTACACCTTC. It yields the protein CASSPRQGAAYGYTF.

CDR3 nucleotides: TGTGCCAGCGAAGGGGATTCACCCCTCCACTTT. This gives the protein CASEGDSPLHF. The V gene is TRBV5-8, the J gene TRBJ1-6, with D perhaps TRBD1 (5 bases). Germline values: CDR1 SGHTS, CDR2 YDEGEE. Trimming stripped 7 bases from V and 8 bases from J, with 7 bases between. The CDR3 is made up of 11 amino acids.

This chain links TRBV28 with TRBJ1-5, with unresolved D. Germline lookup yields CDR1 MDHEN and CDR2 SYDVKM. The length of the CDR3 is 14 residues. Trimming took off 7 bases at V and 0 bases at J, with 10 bases between the two ends. Here the CDR3 DNA reads TGTGCCAGCACTCTATGGGGTAGCAATCAGCCCCAGCATTTT. This codes for CASTLWGSNQPQHF.

This clone was recorded only once. The sample has other DNA sequences that encode this CDR3 too. This chain links TRBV11-2 with TRBJ1-3; D not resolved. The CDR3 sequence is 14 residues long. V was clipped by 1 base and J by 0 bases, with 4 bases between them. CDR1 is SGHAT, CDR2 FQNNGV, per germline. CDR3 DNA: TGTGCCAGCAGCTTAGGTAGCTCTGGAAACACCATATATTTT. Encoded protein: CASSLGSSGNTIYF. The variable domain in full, completed from reference TRBV11-2 and TRBJ1-3, reads EAGVAQSPRYKIIEKRQSVAFWCNPISGHATLYWYQQILGQGPKLLIQFQNNGVVDDSQLPKDRFSAERLKGVDSTLKIQPAKLEDSAVYLCASSLGSSGNTIYFGEGSWLTVV.

The chain combines TRBV10-3 with TRBJ2-7; the match to TRBD2 covers 13 bases. CDR1 and CDR2 (germline): ENHRY, SYGVKD. Trimming took 2 bases from V and 1 from J; bases not matched to a gene: 2. This CDR3 region has 16 residues. CDR3 nucleotides: TGTGCCATCAGTGAGCCGGGACTAGCGGGATCCTACGAGCAGTACTTC. This encodes CAISEPGLAGSYEQYF.

The chain has TRBV6-6 and TRBJ2-6, with a tentative D call TRBD1 (6 bases). CDR3 size: 13 residues. Germline V CDR1 and CDR2: MNHNY, SVGAGI (reference sequence). V gave up 9 bases and J gave up 6 bases, with 12 bases separating them. In DNA, the CDR3 is TGTGCCAGTGGACAGACCTTGGCCAACGTCCTGACTTTC. The encoded protein is CASGQTLANVLTF.

V gene TRBV4-1 combines with J gene TRBJ2-7, with D possibly TRBD1 on 5 matching bases. CDR3 length: 15 amino acids. Germline lookup yields CDR1 MGHRA and CDR2 YSYEKL. Trimming stripped 0 bases from V and 3 bases from J, with 12 bases between. The CDR3 sequence is CASSQEPGIVYEQYF. CDR3 sequence (DNA): TGCGCCAGCAGCCAAGAACCAGGGATTGTCTACGAGCAGTACTTC.

The chain combines TRBV9 with TRBJ2-1; D is undetermined. V was clipped by 0 bases and J by 8 bases, with 15 bases between them. The CDR3 sequence is 15 residues long. CDR1 and CDR2 from the germline V gene are SGDLS and YYNGEE. CDR3: CASSVGARFADEQFF. DNA for the CDR3: TGTGCCAGCAGCGTAGGGGCCCGATTCGCGGATGAGCAGTTCTTC.

This clone was seen only once. The chain recombines TRBV6-5 with TRBJ1-1; D is possibly TRBD1 (5 bases). Trimming took 2 bases from V and 7 from J, leaving 11 bases between them. The CDR3 runs 13 residues. Germline values: CDR1 MNHEY, CDR2 SVGAGI. The DNA of the CDR3 is TGTGCCAGCAGTTACGGCTTGGGACGTGAAGCTTTCTTT. Translation gives CASSYGLGREAFF.

This sequence joins TRBV6-6 and TRBJ2-7; D is unresolved. The germline CDR1 and CDR2 sequences are MNHNY and SVGAGI (reference sequence). V lost 5 bases, J lost 6 bases, and 14 bases lay in between. This CDR3 is built from 13 residues. In DNA, the CDR3 is TGTGCCAGCAGTCCTCGACTCCTGACCGAGCAGTACTTC. The encoded protein is CASSPRLLTEQYF.

The chain combines TRBV7-2 with TRBJ2-3; D uncertain. This CDR3 is 12 amino acids long. Germline V gene sequence: CDR1 SGHTA, CDR2 FQGNSA. V was shortened by 4 bases and J by 4 bases, with 6 bases between the two germline ends. In DNA, the CDR3 is TGTGCCAGCAGCTATGGTGCAGATACGCAGTATTTT. Protein product: CASSYGADTQYF.

The chain links TRBV6-1 to TRBJ1-4; unclear D gene. Trimming removed 7 bases from V and 4 bases from J, with 10 bases in between. CDR3 length: 13 residues. Germline V gene data show CDR1 as MNHNS and CDR2 as SASEGT. CDR3 protein: CASNLGLNEKLFF. CDR3 in DNA: TGTGCCAGCAACCTAGGCCTTAATGAAAAACTGTTTTTT.

The chain couples TRBV10-3 to TRBJ2-5; 13 positions match TRBD2. The CDR3 is made up of 17 amino acids. CDR1 ENHRY and CDR2 SYGVKD come from the germline V gene. V lost 5 bases to trimming and J lost 2 bases; unmatched junction nucleotides: 8. Written as DNA, the CDR3 is TGTGCCATCAGTTCAGGACTAGCGGGAGTTGATCAAGAGACCCAGTACTTC. Its translation: CAISSGLAGVDQETQYF.

This chain joins TRBV5-5 and TRBJ2-7; TRBD2 agrees at 15 bases. Trimming removed 3 bases from V and 4 bases from J; junction bases left unmatched: 2. Germline V gene data show CDR1 as SGHKS and CDR2 as YYEKEE (reference sequence). The CDR3 runs to 15 residues. This chain's CDR3 is CASSSGLAGGYEQYF. In DNA form, the CDR3 reads TGTGCCAGCAGCTCGGGACTAGCGGGAGGATACGAGCAGTACTTC.

This clone was detected only a few times. The chain uses TRBV5-1 and TRBJ1-1; 8 bases map to TRBD1. This CDR3 has 15 residues. The J segment lost 4 bases and the V segment lost 4 bases, leaving 9 bases of the junction unmatched. Germline values: CDR1 SGHRS, CDR2 YFSETQ. Written as DNA, the CDR3 is TGCGCCAGCAGCCTCGGACAGGGTCTGGCCACTGAAGCTTTCTTT. It translates to CASSLGQGLATEAFF.

The rearrangement links TRBV19 to TRBJ2-7; unclear D gene. The germline V gene encodes CDR1 LNHDA and CDR2 SQIVND (reference sequence). Trimming took off 1 base at V and 5 bases at J, with 15 bases between the two ends. The CDR3 totals 15 residues. The CDR3 DNA reads as TGTGCCAGTAGTATAGGGGGTTTTAGCCGCCACGAGCAGTACTTC. It codes for CASSIGGFSRHEQYF.

The J gene is TRBJ2-7, the V gene TRBV9; TRBD1 matches 7 bases. V lost 1 base to trimming and J lost 0 bases; unmatched junction nucleotides: 4. Germline CDR1 and CDR2: SGDLS and YYNGEE. This CDR3 has 15 amino acids. The CDR3 sequence is CASSVLGDSSYEQYF. CDR3 in DNA: TGTGCCAGCAGCGTATTGGGGGACAGCTCCTACGAGCAGTACTTC.

A note on this clone: The junction differs from germline at one of its ends, possibly a read error. As DNA, the CDR3 is TGTGCCAGCAGGGAAGGTTTACGGGCTTTCTTT. Its protein is CASREGLRAFF. The chain couples TRBV2 to TRBJ1-1; the D is unclear. CDR1 is SNHLY and CDR2 is FYNNEI in the germline V gene. The CDR3 sequence is 11 residues long.

This clone has only a few counts. The gene calls are TRBV27 and TRBJ2-7; D is unclear. The CDR3 runs to 15 residues. Per germline, CDR1 MNHEY and CDR2 SMNVEV (reference sequence). With 4 bases removed from V and 5 bases from J, the gap between germline ends came to 18 bases. In nucleotides, the CDR3 is TGTGCCAGCAGTTCCCCGAGGCGGATATCCCACGAGCAGTACTTC. The encoded protein is CASSSPRRISHEQYF.

This chain joins TRBV6-4 and TRBJ2-7, with 10 bases that match TRBD2. This CDR3 has 18 amino acids. Germline values: CDR1 MRHNA, CDR2 SNTAGT. The V segment lost 2 bases and the J segment 0 bases; nucleotides outside the gene matches: 10. The CDR3 here is CASSDGETSGPNSYEQYF. CDR3 nucleotides: TGTGCCAGCAGTGACGGAGAGACTAGCGGGCCTAACTCCTACGAGCAGTACTTC.

Only one count was recorded for this clone. The chain combines TRBV5-1 with TRBJ1-4; no clear D gene. Germline assignment: CDR1 SGHRS and CDR2 YFSETQ. The CDR3 is made up of 16 amino acids. V was shortened by 0 bases and J by 2 bases, with 11 bases between the two germline ends. CDR3 sequence: CASSLDGMETNEKLFF. The CDR3 DNA reads as TGCGCCAGCAGCTTGGATGGGATGGAGACTAATGAAAAACTGTTTTTT.

Here the CDR3 DNA reads TGTGCCAGCAGCCAAGATATGAGGTTGTACGGGACAGATACGCAGTATTTT. This gives the protein CASSQDMRLYGTDTQYF. The gene calls are TRBV14 and TRBJ2-3; D gene uncertain. This CDR3 has 17 amino acids. Trimming removed 0 bases from V and 3 bases from J, with 16 bases in between. Germline CDR1 SGHDN, CDR2 FVKESK.